These 9 T cell receptor beta chains were all obtained from the same sample, sequenced in a study of persistence of HIV-infected CD4 T cells. The immunoSEQ assay was version 4, run in survey mode. Only in-frame clones appear in the TCRdb table, and some are missing; sequencing was by immunoSEQ multiplex PCR. The sample yields tens of thousands of clones, 88% seen once. These TCRs are of unknown antigen specificity. Nonspecific anti-CD3/anti-CD28 bead stimulation represents the broad CD4+ T cell repertoire. Sorting selected CD4+ T cells upregulating both CD40 ligand and CD69. This specimen was CD4+ T cells sorted from PBMCs after roughly 20-hour stimulation, taken from a patient who received antiretroviral therapy. The origin of the receptors is an adult woman with HIV who was CMV-seropositive.

The V call is TRBV5-1, the J call TRBJ2-3, with a weak D call TRBD2 (6 bases). The length of the CDR3 is 15 residues. V lost 1 base, J lost 0 bases, and 9 bases lay in between. Germline CDR1 SGHRS, CDR2 YFSETQ. The CDR3 nucleotides read TGCGCCAGCAGCTTGCCCGCGGGAAGCACAGATACGCAGTATTTT. Encoded protein: CASSLPAGSTDTQYF.

The rearrangement uses TRBV10-3 and TRBJ2-1, with D tentatively TRBD2 (7 bases). Germline V gene lookup returns CDR1 ENHRY and CDR2 SYGVKD. This CDR3 spans 19 amino acids. V dropped 6 bases and J dropped 0 bases, with 24 bases sitting between them. This CDR3 is CAISQSPGEGGYSYNEQFF. CDR3 nucleotide sequence: TGTGCCATCAGCCAATCACCCGGGGAGGGGGGTTACTCCTACAATGAGCAGTTCTTC.

This chain connects TRBV7-8 to TRBJ2-2; 7 positions match TRBD1. Trimming at V came to 1 base and at J to 1 base, leaving 3 bases not matched to a gene. There are 16 residues in the CDR3. CDR1 and CDR2 from the germline V gene are SGHVS and FQNEAQ. In DNA, the CDR3 is TGTGCCAGCAGCTTAGTGACAGGGCGGAACACCGGGGAGCTGTTTTTT. This gives the protein CASSLVTGRNTGELFF.

The chain links TRBV30 to TRBJ2-2; TRBD1 agrees at 8 bases. This CDR3 comprises 14 residues. V gave up 3 bases and J gave up 7 bases; unmatched junction bases: 7. The germline V gene has CDR1 GTSNPN and CDR2 SVGIG (reference sequence). CDR3 coding DNA: TGTGCCTGGAGGCGGCAGGGGGCTGGCGGGGAGCTGTTTTTT. Translating it yields CAWRRQGAGGELFF.

In this sample, this clone turned up once. V is TRBV27 and J is TRBJ2-2; D not certain. The CDR3 totals 13 residues. Germline assignment: CDR1 MNHEY and CDR2 SMNVEV (reference sequence). V gave up 3 bases and J gave up 2 bases, with 4 bases separating them. CDR3 protein: CASSFQNTGELFF. The CDR3 region has the DNA TGTGCCAGCAGTTTTCAAAACACCGGGGAGCTGTTTTTT.

The gene calls are TRBV7-9 and TRBJ1-2, with D unresolved. CDR1 is SEHNR and CDR2 is FQNEAQ in the germline V gene (reference sequence). Trimming took off 1 base at V and 2 bases at J, with 11 bases between the two ends. The CDR3 totals 15 residues. Here the CDR3 DNA reads TGTGCCAGCAGCTTAGAGGGCCGGACGAACTATGGCTACACCTTC. It codes for CASSLEGRTNYGYTF.

The J gene is TRBJ2-5, the V gene TRBV5-1; perhaps TRBD1 as D (7 bases). V was cut by 0 bases and J by 1 base, with 10 bases left in between. Germline CDR1 reads SGHRS; CDR2 reads YFSETQ. This CDR3 spans 15 amino acids. Here the CDR3 reads CASSLGQGGQETQYF. The CDR3 DNA follows: TGCGCCAGCAGCTTGGGACAGGGAGGCCAAGAGACCCAGTACTTC.

The chain has TRBV10-1 and TRBJ2-7; 9 nucleotides line up with TRBD1. CDR3 size: 17 residues. V shed 2 bases and J 3 bases; nucleotides not matched to a gene: 11. Looked up from germline, CDR1 is WNHNN and CDR2 is SYGVQD (reference sequence). The chain's CDR3 is CASSEKHPGQGYYEQYF. CDR3 coding DNA: TGCGCCAGCAGTGAGAAGCATCCGGGACAGGGTTACTACGAGCAGTACTTC.

This sequence joins TRBV12-3 or TRBV12-4 and TRBJ1-2, with D maybe TRBD1 (5 bases). V lost 3 bases and J lost 7, with 12 bases in between. The CDR3 extends over 13 amino acids. The CDR3 sequence: CASSLGRVGGYTF. The CDR3 coding sequence is TGTGCCAGCAGTTTGGGCAGGGTGGGTGGCTACACCTTC.